This T cell receptor (beta chain) was profiled in a study of CXCR3-negative and CXCR3-positive naive CD8 T cells (dated by TCRdb to about 2019). Some background on the complete study: In total, 130 million to 150 million TRB reads were obtained, or roughly 1.5 +/- 0.3 million reads per library. Data from fewer than 12 donors, pooled across two independent experiments, went into the diversity and physicochemical repertoire analyses. TRBV-TRBJ cluster analysis included naive subsets from a handful of donors and memory cells from 3 donors. Overall results and qualifications from the work: Because surface CD5, which is linked to self-reactivity in mice, was comparable between the naive subsets, TCR interaction strength was also inferred from TRB CDR3 physicochemical properties. Comparably high repertoire diversity was found in both naive subsets, whereas much lower repertoire diversity was found in memory CD8+ T cells. Naive CXCR3-negative and CXCR3-positive cells from the same donor showed similar TRBV-TRBJ usage, whereas memory cells showed distinct patterns. CXCR3 expression partially decreased after cryopreservation, so most assays used freshly isolated PBMCs. Compared with CXCR3-negative naive cells, CXCR3-positive naive cells had TRB CDR3s with higher hydrophobicity (lower Kidera factor 4), lower energy, and higher strength and volume indices.

For each CD8+ T cell subset, flow sorting was done in triplicate, and a few hundred thousand cells per subset went directly into RLT lysis buffer. To keep memory contaminants out, a stringent definition of naive CD8+ T cells was applied: CD45RO-CCR7+CD27+CD95-. Peripheral blood mononuclear cells were isolated from buffy coats by standard density gradient centrifugation. Naive CXCR3-negative and CXCR3-positive CD8+ T cells were flow-sorted on a FACSAria III. An RNeasy Mini Kit was used to extract total RNA from the sorted cells. Counted from cysteine to phenylalanine, this CDR3 has 14 amino acids. The DNA is not on file. For CDR1 and CDR2, the germline V gene lists SGHAT and FQNNGV. For this clonotype: Its antigen is unknown.

Reads for this sample came from a NextSeq 550. The Human TCR Profiling Kit (MiLaboratory) was used to prepare UMI-labeled 5' RACE TRB cDNA libraries. cDNA synthesis used the entire amount of extracted RNA, and PCR amplification then used the entire amount of cDNA produced. Libraries were prepared in parallel with an identical number of PCR cycles. The study's processing was this. MIGEC and MiXCR extracted about 53,000 +/- 10,000 unique UMI-labeled TRB cDNA molecules per library, requiring at least two reads per UMI. On average, each library contained approximately 40,000 +/- 10,000 functional in-frame TRB CDR3 nucleotide clonotypes without stop codons. After each sample was downsampled to 5000 UMI-labeled TRB molecules, VDJtools was used to calculate diversity metrics such as normalized Shannon-Wiener and Chao1. VDJtools computed clonotype-size-weighted physicochemical properties of the central five CDR3 residues: interaction energy, strength, volume and Kidera factor 4. Through TCRdb reprocessing, the reads give one entry per CDR3 protein sequence; DNA is omitted. Clone size and V and J calls follow TCRdb, not the original study. This sample's listing comprises over 80,000 distinct CDR3 sequences. The top ten hold roughly 1.5% of the sample.

The clonotype originates from a human donor in good health. Some clones in this sample may be carry-over from other donors' samples. Sequenced sample: naive CXCR3- CD8+ T cells from blood. Sample cell subset or site, as interpreted from the label and publication: CD45RO-CCR7+CD27+CD95- naive CD8+ T cells lacking CXCR3 (TNR3-). The chain couples TRBV11-2 to TRBJ2-7; the D call of TRBD1 rests on TCRdb alone, since no DNA is present to check it. This receptor has the CDR3 CASSPLDGHYEQYF.